The clone carrying this T cell receptor beta chain has just a few counts. The sample is drawn from a study of blood T cells in healthy people across ages. Primed by a sample-barcoded 5' primer and a J-beta primer mix, a second PCR proceeded for about 6 to 12 cycles. One entry per CDR3 protein results from TCRdb running MiXCR on the 5' RACE reads. The sample includes around 700,000 distinct CDR3 sequences, approximately 25% of them seen just once. The V end lost 5 bases, the J end lost 8 bases, and 13 bases lay between the germline ends. CDR3 size: 12 residues. CDR1 and CDR2 from the germline V gene are SQVTM and ANQGSEA. The sample was also reused in another study, on T cells of mothers and their children. That source adds: A handful of children, together with their three healthy Caucasian mothers, made up the donors.

The source of this sequence is a boy aged 10-17 years in good health. The chain combines TRBV29-1 with TRBJ2-1; D possibly corresponds to TRBD2 (5 bases). The sequenced sample was blood. DNA for the CDR3: TGCAGCGTTATTAGAGGGATGGATGAGCAGTTCTTC. Protein product: CSVIRGMDEQFF.